The 7 T cell receptor beta chains in this list originate from one sample, sequenced in a study of blood T cell repertoires in COVID-19. Assay used: immunoSEQ multiplex PCR; TCRdb lists only in-frame clones, some missing. The sample lists roughly 250,000 clones, roughly 86% occurring once. Sequenced sample: peripheral blood. These receptors originate from a man aged 40-49 years who had recovered from COVID-19.

V gene TRBV27 combines with J gene TRBJ2-7, with TRBD2 identical over 10 bases. The V gene's germline CDR1 is MNHEY and CDR2 SMNVEV (reference sequence). Trimming at V came to 6 bases and at J to 0 bases, leaving 5 bases not matched to a gene. The CDR3 covers 15 residues. This chain's CDR3 is CASRLSGGSSYEQYF. As DNA, the CDR3 is TGTGCCAGCAGGCTTAGCGGGGGGAGCTCCTACGAGCAGTACTTC.

This chain connects TRBV27 to TRBJ2-3, with D tentatively TRBD2 (5 bases). Germline CDR1 is MNHEY and CDR2 is SMNVEV (reference sequence). The CDR3 covers 14 residues. V lost 8 bases to trimming and J lost 0 bases, with 12 bases between them. CDR3 protein: CASLGGLSTDTQYF. The DNA for the CDR3 is TGTGCCAGCCTCGGCGGGCTTAGCACAGATACGCAGTATTTT.

This chain joins TRBV29-1 and TRBJ1-1; D is undetermined. From germline, CDR1 is SQVTM and CDR2 ANQGSEA. Trimming cost V 4 bases and J 11 bases, with 17 bases left between them. CDR3 length: 12 amino acids. The CDR3 sequence: CSVVLVGVSAFF. CDR3 coding DNA: TGCAGCGTTGTTCTGGTCGGAGTCTCCGCTTTCTTT.

The chain has TRBV7-2 and TRBJ1-6; 12 bases line up with TRBD1. Germline-derived CDR1 and CDR2 are SGHTA and FQGNSA. The J segment lost 3 bases and the V segment lost 1 base, leaving 7 bases of the junction unmatched. The CDR3 totals 19 residues. The CDR3 loop is CASSLGGDRGLRYNSPLHF. The DNA for the CDR3 is TGTGCCAGCAGCTTAGGTGGGGACAGGGGGCTTCGCTATAATTCACCCCTCCACTTT.

The V gene is TRBV6-2 or TRBV6-3, the J gene TRBJ1-2; TRBD1 aligns across 9 bases. This CDR3 has 17 amino acids. With 5 bases clipped from V and 0 bases from J, the junction kept 10 bases outside the gene matches. Germline CDR1 reads MNHEY; CDR2 reads SVGEGT. In DNA form, the CDR3 reads TGTGCCAGCAGTGACCGTACAGGGGGCCGGTCTAACTATGGCTACACCTTC. This translates into CASSDRTGGRSNYGYTF.

V usage is TRBV7-2 and J usage is TRBJ1-3; possibly TRBD1 for D (6 bases). The germline gives CDR1 SGHTA, CDR2 FQGNSA. Trimming took 1 base from V and 4 from J, leaving 14 bases between them. This CDR3 spans 16 amino acids. CDR3 in DNA: TGTGCCAGCAGCTTAGAGGGGGGGGTTTCCGGAAACACCATATATTTT. Protein sequence: CASSLEGGVSGNTIYF. The entire variable domain, with the rest obtained from reference TRBV7-2 and TRBJ1-3, is as follows: GAGVSQSPSNKVTEKGKDVELRCDPISGHTALYWYRQSLGQGLEFLIYFQGNSAPDKSGLPSDRFSAERTGGSVSTLTIQRTQQEDSAVYLCASSLEGGVSGNTIYFGEGSWLTVV.

A single count supports this clone. V usage is TRBV19 and J usage is TRBJ1-3; D gene unclear. The CDR3 has 15 amino acids. Looked up from germline, CDR1 is LNHDA and CDR2 is SQIVND (reference sequence). V dropped 4 bases and J dropped 0 bases, with 10 bases sitting between them. CDR3: CASSTVTISGNTIYF. The CDR3 nucleotides read TGTGCCAGTAGTACTGTGACAATCTCTGGAAACACCATATATTTT.